This T cell receptor beta chain was profiled in a study of tumor and adjacent non-tumor tissue in lung cancer. About the study: Each sample yielded a few million productive TCRbeta reads on average.

This sample's RNA came from whole unsorted tissue. More than 3 cm separated this lung sample from the edge of the tumor. A modified ARM-PCR protocol with three rounds of nested PCR amplified TCRbeta. TCRdb re-analysed the multiplex PCR reads in MiXCR, keeping a single row per CDR3 protein. The sample holds almost 75,000 distinct CDR3 sequences; about two thirds are singletons and the top ten take roughly a quarter. V was clipped by 9 bases and J by 14 bases, with 34 bases between them. CDR3 size: 16 residues. CDR1 and CDR2 (germline): MGHRA, YSYEKL. This TCR was recovered from a woman in her fifties or sixties with non-small cell lung cancer. This sequence joins TRBV4-1 and TRBJ1-1; a weak D match, TRBD1 (6 bases). The sequenced sample consisted of distant non-tumor lung tissue. The CDR3: CASCQDLYRVGTEAFF. The DNA of the CDR3 is TGCGCCAGTTGCCAAGATCTCTACAGGGTCGGCACTGAGGCATTCTTT.